Each of the 11 T cell receptor beta chains below was sequenced from the same sample in a study of blood T cell repertoires in COVID-19. The assay was immunoSEQ multiplex PCR, and TCRdb's table has in-frame clones only and misses some. The repertoire holds a few hundred thousand clones, with over 75% as singletons. What was sequenced was PBMCs or T cells enriched from blood (not recorded which). The source is a woman in her twenties or thirties who had recovered from COVID-19.

This clone was picked up a small number of times. The chain links TRBV5-4 to TRBJ2-3; TRBD1 matches 9 bases. This CDR3 contains 15 residues. The junction had 10 bases not matched to a gene; V was cut back by 6 bases and J by 5 bases. Germline CDR1 reads SGHNT; CDR2 reads YYREEE (reference sequence). The chain's CDR3 is CASNPGQGTLDTQYF. The CDR3 DNA is TGTGCCAGCAACCCGGGACAGGGCACCTTAGATACGCAGTATTTT.

This rearrangement joins TRBV5-6 to TRBJ1-5; weak D call: TRBD1 (5 bases). The CDR3 consists of 14 residues. Germline V gene sequence: CDR1 SGHDT, CDR2 YYEEEE. V lost 5 bases, J lost 1 base, and 10 bases lay in between. DNA for the CDR3: TGTGCCAGCAGTCGGGGGGGAAGCAATCAGCCCCAGCATTTT. Protein sequence: CASSRGGSNQPQHF.

The chain combines TRBV14 with TRBJ2-7, with D maybe TRBD2 (5 bases). CDR3 length equals 13 residues. Germline V gives CDR1 SGHDN, CDR2 FVKESK. V lost 3 bases and J 3 bases, leaving 9 bases between the germline ends. In nucleotides, the CDR3 is TGTGCCAGCAGCCAGTCTCGGGGCTACGAGCAGTACTTC. It specifies CASSQSRGYEQYF.

This chain links TRBV19 with TRBJ1-2, with TRBD1 identical over 7 bases. CDR1 and CDR2 from the germline V gene are LNHDA and SQIVND (reference sequence). Trimming took 6 bases from V and 4 from J; bases not matched to a gene: 5. CDR3 length: 13 residues. CDR3 residues: CASSLDRVYGYTF. CDR3 nucleotides: TGTGCCAGTAGCCTCGACAGGGTCTATGGCTACACCTTC.

This chain links TRBV24-1 with TRBJ2-5; 8 bases fit TRBD1. This CDR3 is built from 16 residues. V dropped 1 base and J dropped 4; count of bases not matched to a gene: 7. Germline lookup yields CDR1 KGHDR and CDR2 SFDVKD. The CDR3 protein is CATSDFSDRGTETQYF. The CDR3 coding sequence is TGTGCCACCAGTGATTTTTCCGACAGGGGAACAGAGACCCAGTACTTC.

In this sample, this clone turned up once. This chain joins TRBV10-2 and TRBJ2-1; weak D call: TRBD2 (6 bases). The germline V gene encodes CDR1 WSHSY and CDR2 SAAADI. CDR3 length: 14 residues. The ends were cut back, 8 bases at V and 1 base at J, with 12 bases in the middle. The CDR3 spells CASRGTPSYNEQFF. The CDR3 DNA sequence: TGCGCCAGCCGAGGGACTCCTTCCTACAATGAGCAGTTCTTC.

The chain carries TRBV27 and TRBJ2-2, with 12 bases matching TRBD1. The germline gives CDR1 MNHEY, CDR2 SMNVEV (reference sequence). The CDR3 contains 16 residues. Germline trimming cut 3 bases from V and 5 bases from J; bases unmatched to any gene: 4. The CDR3 DNA reads TGTGCCAGCAGTTTCGGGACAGGGGGCCTGACCGGGGAGCTGTTTTTT. Amino acids: CASSFGTGGLTGELFF.

J is TRBJ1-5 and V is TRBV6-5, with TRBD1 identical over 7 bases. Germline CDR1 is MNHEY and CDR2 is SVGAGI. The ends lost 10 bases at V and 7 bases at J; junction bases unmatched: 10. The CDR3 covers 13 residues. CDR3 nucleotide sequence: TGTGCCATCCTAGGACAGGCGGACCAGCCCCAGCATTTT. It yields the protein CAILGQADQPQHF.

V gene TRBV27 combines with J gene TRBJ1-2; 8 nucleotides agree with TRBD1. The CDR3 totals 14 residues. Trimming at V came to 2 bases and at J to 4 bases, leaving 3 bases not matched to a gene. Looked up from germline, CDR1 is MNHEY and CDR2 is SMNVEV (reference sequence). CDR3 in amino acids: CASSLGQGTYGYTF. CDR3 in DNA: TGTGCCAGCAGTTTAGGACAGGGTACCTATGGCTACACCTTC.

This clone is a singleton in its sample. This chain connects TRBV24-1 to TRBJ2-2, with a weak D call TRBD2 (5 bases). The V gene lost 3 bases and the J gene lost 0 bases, with 10 bases spanning the gap. CDR1 and CDR2 from the germline V gene are KGHDR and SFDVKD. The CDR3 contains 16 residues. In DNA, the CDR3 is TGTGCCACCAGTGATCCGAGGGTAACGAACACCGGGGAGCTGTTTTTT. Translated, it gives CATSDPRVTNTGELFF.

The V call is TRBV13, the J call TRBJ2-2; 7 positions match TRBD2. The V and J ends lost 1 base and 6 bases, in that order; junction bases with no gene match: 8. This CDR3 is 16 amino acids long. The V gene's germline CDR1 is PRHDT and CDR2 FYEKMQ (reference sequence). The CDR3, as DNA: TGTGCCAGCAGCTTAGCCGGGGCGGGAGCGGCCGGGGAGCTGTTTTTT. Protein sequence: CASSLAGAGAAGELFF.